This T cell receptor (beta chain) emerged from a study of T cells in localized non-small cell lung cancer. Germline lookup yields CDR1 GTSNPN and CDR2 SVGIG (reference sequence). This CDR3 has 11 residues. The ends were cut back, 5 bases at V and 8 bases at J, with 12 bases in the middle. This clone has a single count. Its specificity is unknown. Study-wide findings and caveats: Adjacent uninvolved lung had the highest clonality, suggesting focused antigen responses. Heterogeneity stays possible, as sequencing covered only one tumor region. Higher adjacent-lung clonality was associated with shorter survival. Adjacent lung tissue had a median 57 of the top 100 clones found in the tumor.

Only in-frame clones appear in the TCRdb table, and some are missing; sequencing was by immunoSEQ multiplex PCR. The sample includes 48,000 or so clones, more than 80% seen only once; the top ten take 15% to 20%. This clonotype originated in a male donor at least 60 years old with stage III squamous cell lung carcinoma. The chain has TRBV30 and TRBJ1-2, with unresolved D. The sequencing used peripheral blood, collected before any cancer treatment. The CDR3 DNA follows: TGTGCCTGGTCAAACAGAGGGGGCTACACCTTC. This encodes CAWSNRGGYTF.